Described below is a single TCR beta chain sequence and its context. Participants' own reports of clinical history determined their cohort assignment. Trimming stripped 5 bases from V and 8 bases from J, with 18 bases between. Germline V gene data show CDR1 as MNHEY and CDR2 as SVGEGT. The CDR3 is made up of 15 amino acids. These data come from a study of blood T cell repertoires in COVID-19. The overall study: Spain, Italy and the United States supplied samples that represented acute and convalescent COVID-19. In each case, the material was cDNA or gDNA derived from T cells, B-cell-depleted T cells, or PBMCs.

TCRdb's table, derived via immunoSEQ multiplex PCR, lists solely in-frame clones and lacks some. In the table there are 300,000 to 450,000 clones, about 90% of which are singletons. This receptor was identified in a woman aged 25 to 39 who had recovered from COVID-19. The sequenced sample consisted of PBMCs or T cells enriched from blood (not recorded which). The chain couples TRBV6-2 or TRBV6-3 to TRBJ1-4; weak D call: TRBD1 (5 bases). The CDR3 reads CASSHPPGLGEKLFF. CDR3 in DNA: TGTGCCAGCAGTCACCCCCCAGGGCTGGGCGAAAAACTGTTTTTT.